This T cell receptor beta chain was found in a study of post-analysis software for immune sequencing data. About the research overall: Multiple sclerosis in the patients followed relapsing-remitting, secondary progressive and progressive-relapsing courses.

Deletions cut 4 bases from V and 2 bases from J, with 12 bases between. The CDR3 consists of 13 residues. Germline V lookup: CDR1 SQVTM, CDR2 ANQGSEA. Prepared TCR beta cDNA libraries contained unique molecular identifiers. MiXCR, applied by TCRdb to the PCR reads, yields one record per CDR3 protein. The sample yields about 570,000 distinct CDR3 sequences, around a third seen once. Notes on the study in general: Five TRBV segments, including TRBV5-6, TRBV5-1 and TRBV20-1, were more frequent in patients than controls.

Note on this clonotype: Its antigen is still unknown.

This clonotype was sampled from a girl aged 2-17 years with multiple sclerosis. Sequences were obtained from blood. The chain has TRBV29-1 and TRBJ2-7, with D tentatively TRBD1 or TRBD2 (5 bases each). Written as DNA, the CDR3 is TGCAGCGTTGGGGACGGTGCCGCCTACGAGCAGTACTTC. Its protein product is CSVGDGAAYEQYF.